The present entry profiles one T cell receptor (beta chain) with its context. In the authors' methods: Scientists estimated how many nucleated cells there were by amplifying reference gene primers. Clones were sequenced by immunoSEQ multiplex PCR, and TCRdb holds only the in-frame ones, with some missing. The V and J calls and the clone size are those of that table, but D and trimming were determined from the DNA. The sample records under 200,000 clones, about 88% being singletons. Trimming took 2 bases from V and 4 from J, leaving 4 bases between them. In germline, CDR1 is MNHNS, CDR2 SASEGT. The CDR3 totals 12 residues. This sample is part of a study of blood T cell repertoires in COVID-19. Study at large: The United States, Italy and Spain provided the acute and convalescent COVID-19 samples. PBMCs, B-cell-depleted T cells, or T cells provided the cDNA or gDNA that made up the material.

This chain links TRBV6-1 with TRBJ2-3; D is ambiguous. Sequencing input: peripheral blood. This clonotype was obtained from a man between 18 and 35 years old with active or convalescent COVID-19. The CDR3, as DNA: TGTGCCAGCAGTGAAATCGCAGATACGCAGTATTTT. Protein product: CASSEIADTQYF.